The 15 T cell receptor beta chains given below trace back to one sample, sequenced in a study of T cell clusters in autoimmune cytopenias. TRB was amplified by touch-down multiplex PCR, primer pools A and B combined. TCRdb reanalyzed the multiplex PCR reads and collapses them to one entry per CDR3 protein, without DNA. The repertoire table contains under 8,500 distinct CDR3 sequences. TRB amplification used roughly 250 ng of peripheral blood genomic DNA. Sequencing was done on a sample of peripheral blood. Every receptor here comes from a human donor with an autoimmune cytopenia or autoimmune hepatitis (not recorded which).

This clonotype registers medium-sized by frequency. This sequence joins TRBV19 and TRBJ1-1; TCRdb's D call of TRBD1 is untestable without DNA. In germline, CDR1 is LNHDA, CDR2 SQIVND (reference sequence). The CDR3 has 17 residues. CDR3 amino acids: CASSARQGVRSDTEAFF.

This clonotype is labeled medium-sized based on frequency. V is TRBV11-1 and J is TRBJ2-5; TCRdb's D call, TRBD1, is unchecked because there is no DNA. This CDR3 spans 14 amino acids. Germline values: CDR1 SGHAT, CDR2 FQDESV (reference sequence). CDR3 amino acids: CATAPRRGGETQYF.

The J gene is TRBJ2-1, the V gene TRBV6-2 or TRBV6-3; TCRdb reports TRBD1, a call that lacks DNA to check it against. Germline-derived CDR1 and CDR2 are MNHEY and SVGEGT. CDR3 length: 16 amino acids. The CDR3 spells CASSPTGTSLYNEQFF.

The V gene is TRBV24-1, the J gene TRBJ2-7. Germline assignment: CDR1 KGHDR and CDR2 SFDVKD. This CDR3 has 15 residues. CDR3 sequence: CATSPRVRPPYEQYF.

This clonotype is called medium-sized based on its frequency. This chain connects TRBV27 to TRBJ2-2; TCRdb's D gene call, TRBD2, goes unchecked for lack of DNA. From germline, CDR1 is MNHEY and CDR2 SMNVEV (reference sequence). The CDR3 spans 15 residues. The CDR3 is CASSFLAGDTGELFF.

The chain carries TRBV18 and TRBJ2-1; TCRdb's D gene call, TRBD1, goes unchecked for lack of DNA. Germline V gene data show CDR1 as KGHSH and CDR2 as LQKENI. This CDR3 contains 18 residues. The CDR3 protein is CASSPRLWGEKNHNEQFF.

The rearrangement uses TRBV5-6 and TRBJ2-5. The CDR3 spans 15 residues. Per the germline V gene, CDR1 is SGHDT and CDR2 is YYEEEE. This CDR3 reads CASSFERRPQETQYF.

The chain recombines TRBV4-3 with TRBJ2-6; TCRdb proposes TRBD1, but this gene call is untestable without DNA. The CDR3 length is 15 residues. Germline V gene sequence: CDR1 LGHNA, CDR2 YSLEER. The CDR3 region is CASSLGTSGANVLTF.

This chain links TRBV5-1 with TRBJ1-2; as DNA is missing, the TRBD1 call by TCRdb cannot be tested. Per germline, CDR1 SGHRS and CDR2 YFSETQ. This CDR3 contains 15 residues. This CDR3 is CASSSGTYTNYGYTF. The full variable domain, completed using reference TRBV5-1 and TRBJ1-2, is KAGVTQTPRYLIKTRGQQVTLSCSPISGHRSVSWYQQTPGQGLQFLFEYFSETQRNKGNFPGRFSGRQFSNSRSEMNVSTLELGDSALYLCASSSGTYTNYGYTFGSGTRLTVV.

This clonotype is deemed medium-sized by its frequency. V and J are TRBV18 and TRBJ2-1; TCRdb designates TRBD1, a call that cannot be tested without DNA. The CDR3 is 14 amino acids. Germline assignment: CDR1 KGHSH and CDR2 LQKENI. CDR3 region: CASSPRDRDHEQFF.

The rearrangement links TRBV5-1 to TRBJ2-1; the TCRdb call, TRBD2, lacks DNA for checking. The CDR3 runs 15 residues. Germline CDR1 is SGHRS and CDR2 is YFSETQ. The CDR3 sequence is CASSLIAGGLNEQFF.

V gene TRBV7-9 combines with J gene TRBJ1-2; the TCRdb call, TRBD1, lacks DNA for checking. This CDR3 is 15 amino acids long. Per germline, CDR1 SEHNR and CDR2 FQNEAQ (reference sequence). The CDR3 reads CASSSDRSGRTGYTF.

This clonotype is medium-sized (0.01 to 0.1%) by frequency. The genes are TRBV29-1 and TRBJ2-7; TCRdb names TRBD1, which stays unverified in the absence of DNA. This CDR3 contains 12 residues. From germline, CDR1 is SQVTM and CDR2 ANQGSEA. CDR3: CSARTEAYEQYF.

This clonotype is labeled medium-sized (0.01 to 0.1%) based on frequency. V usage is TRBV27 and J usage is TRBJ2-1; TCRdb indicates TRBD1, and absent DNA this call remains unverified. CDR3 size: 14 residues. Germline lookup yields CDR1 MNHEY and CDR2 SMNVEV (reference sequence). This CDR3 is CASSLYRDQGEQFF.

The rearrangement uses TRBV6-2 or TRBV6-3 and TRBJ2-7. CDR1 is MNHEY and CDR2 is SVGEGT in the germline V gene. The CDR3 is made up of 13 amino acids. The CDR3 here is CASSSTPAYEQYF.